A selection of T cell receptor beta chains follows, all from one sample in a study of immune characterization of retroperitoneal liposarcoma. TCRdb re-called the PCR reads with MiXCR, one entry per CDR3 protein. The sample holds 8,500 to 13,000 distinct CDR3 sequences; 27% are singletons and the top ten take approximately 8%. Sequencing was done on a sample of tumor tissue. The receptors originated from a male donor with retroperitoneal liposarcoma. Both conserved end residues are part of each CDR3. A D gene is named only where the DNA matches it firmly. The size entry is marked missing in some rows and otherwise reads once, few, many or a size class.

clone size	V gene	J gene	D gene	CDR3 protein	CDR3 DNA
-	TRBV6-2/TRBV6-3	TRBJ2-1	TRBD2	CAILAGGRGEQFF	TGTGCCATTCTAGCGGGGGGGCGAGGTGAGCAGTTCTTC
medium-sized	TRBV6-1	TRBJ2-7	-	CAASHFYEQYF	TGTGCCGCCAGCCATTTCTACGAGCAGTACTTC
-	TRBV30	TRBJ2-6	-	CAWNKRAGANVLTF	TGTGCCTGGAATAAGAGGGCTGGGGCCAACGTCCTGACTTTC
many	TRBV11-3	TRBJ1-2	TRBD1	CASSLDSGGYGYTF	TGTGCCAGCAGCTTGGATTCAGGGGGCTATGGCTACACCTTC
-	TRBV24-1	TRBJ1-1	-	CATSLSGNTEAFF	TGTGCCACCAGTCTTTCAGGGAACACTGAAGCTTTCTTT
medium-sized	TRBV6-1	TRBJ2-5	TRBD1	CASRRTGIVETQYF	TGTGCCAGCAGAAGGACAGGGATTGTGGAGACCCAGTACTTC
-	TRBV4-3	TRBJ2-1	TRBD2	CASSRSSGEGYNEQFF	TGCGCCAGCAGCCGAAGTTCGGGGGAGGGGTACAATGAGCAGTTCTTC
-	TRBV27	TRBJ2-7	-	CASSPGRYNEQYF	TGTGCCAGCAGTCCCGGCCGCTACAATGAGCAGTACTTC
-	TRBV11-2	TRBJ2-7	TRBD2	CASSRGGTYEQYF	TGTGCCAGCAGCCGGGGGGGCACTTACGAGCAGTACTTC
many	TRBV6-1	TRBJ2-1	-	CASSEPARAAYNEQFF	TGTGCCAGCAGTGAACCCGCACGGGCGGCCTACAATGAGCAGTTCTTC
medium-sized	TRBV27	TRBJ2-1	TRBD2	CASSPARTSGTLFF	TGTGCCAGCAGTCCCGCTCGGACTAGCGGGACTCTGTTCTTC
many	TRBV11-3	TRBJ1-1	-	CASSLESQGNTEAFF	TGTGCCAGCAGCTTAGAAAGCCAGGGAAACACTGAAGCTTTCTTT
-	TRBV11-3	TRBJ1-1	-	CAIQLNTEAFF	TGTGCCATCCAGCTGAACACTGAAGCTTTCTTT
many	TRBV6-1	TRBJ2-6	TRBD1	CASSAGTGGSGANVLTF	TGTGCCAGCAGTGCCGGGACAGGGGGTTCTGGGGCCAACGTCCTGACTTTC
-	TRBV27	TRBJ2-7	-	CASSLRAPSSYEQYF	TGTGCCAGCAGTTTAAGAGCACCTAGCTCCTACGAGCAGTACTTC
medium-sized	TRBV7-9	TRBJ2-7	TRBD2	CASSSAPGLAGGGNEQYF	TGTGCCAGCAGCTCCGCCCCGGGACTAGCGGGAGGGGGAAATGAGCAGTACTTC
-	TRBV7-2	TRBJ1-4	-	CASSWTTTNEKLFF	TGTGCCAGCAGCTGGACAACAACTAATGAAAAACTGTTTTTT
-	TRBV9	TRBJ2-2	-	CASSPRNGELFF	TGTGCCAGCAGCCCAAGGAACGGGGAGCTGTTTTTT
large	TRBV6-1	TRBJ2-3	TRBD2	CASGGRGVTDTQYF	TGTGCCAGCGGGGGTCGGGGGGTCACAGATACGCAGTATTTT
few	TRBV6-1	TRBJ1-2	-	CASSARGVSGYTF	TGTGCCAGCAGTGCCCGCGGGGTATCTGGCTACACCTTC
-	TRBV4-1	TRBJ2-5	TRBD2	CASSQESTGGRRETQYF	TGCGCCAGCAGCCAAGAATCAACGGGGGGGCGCCGGGAGACCCAGTACTTC
medium-sized	TRBV7-2	TRBJ2-3	-	CASSSLSGPTYTQYF	TGTGCCAGCAGCTCCCTCAGCGGGCCCACCTATACGCAGTATTTT
-	TRBV6-4	TRBJ2-3	-	CASSDSLGGDTQYF	TGTGCCAGCAGTGACTCGCTAGGAGGAGATACGCAGTATTTT
-	TRBV6-5	TRBJ2-1	TRBD1	CASSVTGGSYNEQFF	TGTGCCAGCAGTGTCACAGGGGGTTCCTACAATGAGCAGTTCTTC
many	TRBV6-1	TRBJ2-7	TRBD2	CASTTKRGTSGFNEQYF	TGTGCCAGCACAACCAAGCGCGGGACTAGCGGGTTTAATGAGCAGTACTTC
-	TRBV6-1	TRBJ2-5	TRBD2	CASIPGTSGSSGETQYF	TGTGCCAGCATCCCCGGGACTAGCGGGAGTTCGGGAGAGACCCAGTACTTC
many	TRBV12-5	TRBJ2-2	TRBD2	CASGSPPLAGMNTGELFF	TGTGCTAGTGGTTCCCCCCCACTAGCGGGGATGAACACCGGGGAGCTGTTTTTT
-	TRBV6-1	TRBJ2-7	TRBD2	CASSPPGLATYEQYF	TGTGCCAGCAGCCCCCCGGGACTAGCCACCTACGAGCAGTACTTC
few	TRBV12-3/TRBV12-4	TRBJ2-7	TRBD1	CASSPGTVYEQYF	TGTGCCAGCAGCCCGGGGACAGTTTACGAGCAGTACTTC
-	TRBV7-2	TRBJ2-1	TRBD1	CASSPGTGPFNEQFF	TGTGCCAGCAGCCCCGGGACAGGGCCTTTTAATGAGCAGTTCTTC
medium-sized	TRBV11-3	TRBJ2-7	-	CASSLTVAYEQYF	TGTGCCAGCAGCTTAACAGTGGCCTACGAGCAGTACTTC
-	TRBV12-3/TRBV12-4	TRBJ1-5	-	CASTLAANQPQHF	TGTGCCAGCACCTTGGCTGCGAATCAGCCCCAGCATTTT
once	TRBV4-3	TRBJ2-3	TRBD1	CASSQGTGVTDTQYF	TGCGCCAGCAGCCAGGGGACAGGGGTCACAGATACGCAGTATTTT
-	TRBV10-1	TRBJ2-3	-	CASSESPPDTQYF	TGCGCCAGCAGTGAGTCCCCTCCAGATACGCAGTATTTT
-	TRBV12-3/TRBV12-4	TRBJ1-4	-	CASSLRAANEKLFF	TGTGCCAGCAGTTTAAGGGCGGCAAATGAAAAACTGTTTTTT
few	TRBV6-1	TRBJ2-1	-	CASTPTSRSSYEQFF	TGTGCCAGCACCCCCACTAGCCGGAGCTCCTACGAGCAGTTCTTC
many	TRBV12-3/TRBV12-4	TRBJ1-2	-	CASSFRGVDYGYTF	TGTGCCAGCAGTTTCAGGGGTGTTGACTATGGCTACACCTTC
many	TRBV25-1	TRBJ2-5	-	CASSVKGAVGETQYF	TGTGCCAGCAGCGTAAAAGGGGCAGTGGGAGAGACCCAGTACTTC
-	TRBV7-2	TRBJ1-2	-	CASSLAKGDYGYTF	TGTGCCAGCAGCTTAGCGAAGGGGGACTATGGCTACACCTTC
many	TRBV6-1	TRBJ2-6	-	CASSPGFGANVLTF	TGTGCCAGCAGCCCGGGATTTGGGGCCAACGTCCTGACTTTC
many	TRBV6-1	TRBJ2-1	TRBD2	CASAGGAGVQEQFF	TGTGCCAGCGCTGGTGGGGCGGGAGTTCAGGAGCAGTTCTTC
-	TRBV6-1	TRBJ2-1	-	CASSLKGGDEQFF	TGTGCCAGCAGTCTCAAGGGGGGAGACGAGCAGTTCTTC
-	TRBV6-1	TRBJ1-1	-	CASTPQGRKTEAFF	TGTGCCAGCACCCCGCAGGGACGGAAGACTGAAGCTTTCTTT
-	TRBV10-2	TRBJ2-6	-	CASTKGPGFPSGANVLTF	TGCGCCAGCACTAAAGGCCCAGGGTTTCCCTCTGGGGCCAACGTCCTGACTTTC
few	TRBV12-3/TRBV12-4	TRBJ2-1	-	CASSPRLDGEQFF	TGTGCCAGCAGCCCTCGACTAGATGGCGAGCAGTTCTTC
few	TRBV7-3	TRBJ1-2	-	CASSPGGGRLLGGYTF	TGTGCCAGCAGCCCCGGGGGGGGGCGCCTCCTGGGCGGCTACACCTTC
many	TRBV28	TRBJ2-4	-	CASSIQYAKNIQYF	TGTGCCAGCAGTATACAGTATGCCAAAAACATTCAGTACTTC
-	TRBV7-3	TRBJ2-3	-	CASSLIGRADTQYF	TGTGCCAGCAGCTTAATAGGTCGTGCAGATACGCAGTATTTT
-	TRBV6-4	TRBJ2-7	TRBD2	CASSESVAGLGEQYF	TGTGCCAGCAGTGAGTCGGTAGCGGGACTAGGCGAGCAGTACTTC
large	TRBV7-2	TRBJ2-7	TRBD2	CASSSRGVYNEQYF	TGTGCCAGCAGCTCGCGGGGGGTCTACAATGAGCAGTACTTC
few	TRBV28	TRBJ2-5	-	CASRGGGDGHNEQYF	TGTGCCAGCAGGGGGGGTGGGGACGGCCACAATGAGCAGTACTTC
-	TRBV6-1	TRBJ1-1	-	CASKEQGGTEAFF	TGTGCCAGCAAGGAACAGGGTGGCACTGAAGCTTTCTTT
few	TRBV6-1	TRBJ2-7	-	CASSEADYEQYF	TGTGCCAGCAGTGAAGCAGACTACGAGCAGTACTTC